This T cell receptor beta chain was obtained from a study of blood T cells in healthy people across ages. Study-wide points: Roughly linear age-related decline in beta diversity appeared, significant by age around 38. Unsorted PBMC input precluded a conclusive naive versus antigen-experienced comparison. Aged donors had fewer naive CD4+ cells and lower diversity than long-lived donors.

A second PCR of roughly 7 to 11 cycles used a sample-barcoded 5' primer and a J-beta primer mix. Every single cDNA molecule received a tag from a template-switch adaptor with 12 random nucleotides. TCRdb recomputed calls from the 5' RACE reads with MiXCR, one row per CDR3 protein. Among about 1.8 million distinct CDR3 sequences listed, about 49% were seen once. This clonotype was seen a few times. Its antigen remains unidentified. There are 14 residues in the CDR3. Germline CDR1 and CDR2: SGHAT and FQDESV (reference sequence). Trimming took off 1 base at V and 7 bases at J, with 13 bases between the two ends.

The sequenced sample was blood. This TCR derives from a woman aged 40 to 50 in good health. The gene calls are TRBV11-1 and TRBJ1-2; D unresolved. CDR3: CASSLGSDQLGYTF. The CDR3 nucleotides are TGTGCCAGCAGCTTAGGATCAGACCAGCTTGGCTACACCTTC. The full variable domain, rest sourced from reference TRBV11-1 and TRBJ1-2, is EAEVAQSPRYKITEKSQAVAFWCDPISGHATLYWYRQILGQGPELLVQFQDESVVDDSQLPKDRFSAERLKGVDSTLKIQPAELGDSAMYLCASSLGSDQLGYTFGSGTRLTVV.